The present T cell receptor (beta chain) was sequenced within a study of blood T cell repertoires in COVID-19. Study context: In each case, the material was cDNA or gDNA derived from T cells, B-cell-depleted T cells, or PBMCs.

Germline CDR1 and CDR2: KGHSH and LQKENI. V trimming: 5 bases; J trimming: 0 bases; junction bases outside the gene matches: 3. The CDR3 sequence is 15 residues long. TCRdb keeps only in-frame clones here, not all; method: immunoSEQ multiplex PCR. The sample yields about 82,000 clones, around four fifths seen once. The chain combines TRBV18 with TRBJ1-1, with 10 nucleotides matching TRBD1. This receptor was taken from a man at least 80 years old with active or convalescent COVID-19. Sequencing was performed on peripheral blood. DNA of the CDR3: TGTGCCAGCTCATCGACAGGGGGCATGAACACTGAAGCTTTCTTT. It translates to CASSSTGGMNTEAFF.